Here is one TCR beta chain with its context. The data were obtained in a study of blood T cell repertoires in COVID-19. Across the whole study: Samples taken during acute and convalescent COVID-19 were collected in the United States, Italy and Spain. Sample material is recorded as cDNA or gDNA derived from T cells, B-cell-depleted T cells, or PBMCs.

J was trimmed by 4 bases and V by 2 bases; bases with no gene match: 8. The CDR3 has 16 amino acids. Germline CDR1 is SGHVS and CDR2 is FQNEAQ. Original processing notes: Nucleated cell number was recorded as an estimate derived from reference gene primer amplification. The protocol was immunoSEQ multiplex PCR, while the TCRdb copy is restricted to in-frame clones and leaves out a portion. That table supplies the V and J calls and clone size; D and trimming were determined from the DNA. Among about 380,000 clones listed, roughly 86% were seen once. The origin of this receptor is a human donor with acute or convalescent COVID-19. The donor label of this sample is uncertain. The sample taken for sequencing was peripheral blood. V is TRBV7-8 and J is TRBJ1-3, with TRBD1 identical over 7 bases. The CDR3 protein is CASSLRGTALGNTIYF. For the CDR3, the DNA is TGTGCCAGCAGCTTACGCGGGACAGCACTCGGAAACACCATATATTTT.